This T cell receptor (beta chain) was identified during a study of T-cell memory formation after mild COVID-19. Findings and limits, study-wide: Some SARS-CoV-2-responding clones were already detected in memory before infection. The SARS-CoV-2 specificity of second-wave clones reaching peak at day 37 remained unverified. Clones that contracted clustered mainly in CM and EM if CD4+ and in EMRA if CD8+.

TCRdb independently ran MiXCR on the 5' RACE reads; one entry per CDR3 protein. The data show more than 450,000 distinct CDR3 sequences, about 20% seen once. CDR1 and CDR2 (germline): LNHNV, YYDKDF (reference sequence). CDR3 size: 19 residues. Trimming cost V 1 base and J 6 bases; bases outside gene matches: 12. Regarding this clonotype: What it binds is not known.

The chain couples TRBV15 to TRBJ2-3; TRBD2 aligns across 14 bases. The TCR sequence derives from an adult woman who had mild COVID-19 (a few samples of this study predate the infection). Cell type and time point are not known. Source material: PBMCs or a T cell subset sorted from them (not recorded which). This chain's CDR3 is CATSRVLLGLAGDGDTQYF. The DNA of the CDR3 is TGTGCCACCAGCAGAGTCCTTCTGGGACTAGCGGGGGATGGCGATACGCAGTATTTT.